Each of the 25 T cell receptor beta chains below was sequenced from the same sample in a study of CD8+CD57+ T cells in acquired aplastic anemia. Using genomic DNA as the template, TCR beta VDJ and CDR3 profiling was carried out. Each CDR3 protein is one row after TCRdb ran MiXCR on the reads. The table includes 150,000 to 180,000 distinct CDR3 sequences, approximately 52% detected once. CD8+CD57+ cell expansion had been shown by flow cytometry in patients chosen for sequencing. The specimen sequenced was sorted CD4+, CD8+, or CD8+CD57+ T cells (not recorded which) from PBMCs. These receptors originate from a human donor with aplastic anemia.

This clonotype appeared a single time. The chain couples TRBV4-2 to TRBJ2-4, with 12 bases that match TRBD2. Germline CDR1 reads LGHNA; CDR2 reads YNFKEQ. The CDR3 sequence is 16 residues long. Unmatched junction bases numbered 6, after V lost 4 bases and J lost 5 bases. This chain's CDR3 is CASSPTSGGSQNIQYF. The CDR3 DNA sequence: TGTGCCAGCAGCCCAACTAGCGGGGGGTCGCAAAACATTCAGTACTTC.

The chain recombines TRBV10-3 with TRBJ2-6, with D unclear. Germline V gene lookup returns CDR1 ENHRY and CDR2 SYGVKD. V was trimmed by 10 bases and J by 1 base, leaving 11 bases between them. The CDR3 has 14 amino acids. CDR3 region: CASTLWSGANVLTF. The CDR3, as DNA: TGTGCCAGCACCCTATGGTCTGGGGCCAACGTCCTGACTTTC.

This clonotype was observed a few times. A clone one base away is much larger, so this may be a read error. The chain couples TRBV6-4 to TRBJ2-3, with a tentative D call TRBD2 (5 bases). V lost 2 bases and J lost 2, with 11 bases in between. The CDR3 covers 15 residues. CDR1 and CDR2 (germline): MRHNA, SNTAGT. The CDR3 DNA is TGTGCCAGCAGTGACCTAGCAAGGGCCACAGATACGCAGTATTTT. Amino acid sequence: CASSDLARATDTQYF.

The rearrangement joins TRBV7-8 to TRBJ2-7; no definite D call. Germline V gene data show CDR1 as SGHVS and CDR2 as FQNEAQ. The CDR3 has 12 amino acids. Trimming cost V 3 bases and J 2 bases, with 5 bases left between them. CDR3 coding DNA: TGTGCCAGCAGCTTCCGGCCCTACGAGCAGTACTTC. As protein: CASSFRPYEQYF.

There are many counts of this clonotype. The chain links TRBV6-5 to TRBJ2-7; 8 positions agree with TRBD1. V lost 2 bases, J lost 2 bases, and 8 bases stayed unmatched. The germline CDR1 and CDR2 sequences are MNHEY and SVGAGI. This CDR3 comprises 16 residues. CDR3 sequence: CASSYLSDRAPYEQYF. The CDR3 DNA sequence: TGTGCCAGCAGTTACCTATCGGACAGGGCGCCCTACGAGCAGTACTTC.

This chain links TRBV24-1 with TRBJ2-7, with D possibly matching TRBD1 (6 bases). V lost 4 bases and J 2 bases, leaving 11 bases between the germline ends. From germline, CDR1 is KGHDR and CDR2 SFDVKD. CDR3 length: 14 amino acids. The CDR3: CATSDHRVPYEQYF. CDR3 DNA: TGTGCCACCAGTGACCACAGGGTCCCCTACGAGCAGTACTTC.

The chain couples TRBV7-2 to TRBJ2-7; TRBD1 matches at 9 bases. J lost 4 bases, V lost 0 bases, and 1 base had no gene match. CDR1 SGHTA and CDR2 FQGNSA come from the germline V gene. The CDR3 length is 14 residues. CDR3 sequence reads: CASSLATGGYEQYF. The CDR3 bases are TGTGCCAGCAGCTTAGCGACAGGGGGTTACGAGCAGTACTTC.

This chain connects TRBV19 to TRBJ1-1; tentative D call: TRBD1 (6 bases). Germline loops: CDR1 LNHDA, CDR2 SQIVND (reference sequence). The CDR3 consists of 14 residues. Between the trimmed V and J ends, which lost 10 bases and 3 bases, there was a span of 18 bases. CDR3 loop: CATIRTDSYTEAFF. Here the CDR3 DNA reads TGTGCCACCATTCGGACGGACAGTTACACTGAAGCTTTCTTT.

The chain has TRBV7-8 and TRBJ1-1, with a tentative D call TRBD1 (5 bases). CDR3 length: 13 amino acids. The germline V gene encodes CDR1 SGHVS and CDR2 FQNEAQ. With 5 bases removed from V and 3 bases from J, the gap between germline ends came to 10 bases. CDR3 protein: CASSRTGDTEAFF. The CDR3 nucleotides read TGTGCCAGCAGCCGAACGGGGGACACTGAAGCTTTCTTT.

The genes are TRBV20-1 and TRBJ2-3, with unresolved D. Between the trimmed V and J ends, which lost 6 bases and 0 bases, there was a span of 19 bases. Germline V CDR1 and CDR2: DFQATT, SNEGSKA (reference sequence). The CDR3 covers 16 residues. The CDR3 loop is CSAPGLQAVSTDTQYF. In nucleotides, the CDR3 is TGCAGTGCGCCGGGCCTCCAGGCTGTGAGCACAGATACGCAGTATTTT.

This chain links TRBV10-1 with TRBJ2-7; no clear D. V was shortened by 2 bases and J by 6 bases, with 11 bases between the two germline ends. CDR1 is WNHNN, CDR2 SYGVQD, per germline (reference sequence). CDR3 length: 13 residues. CDR3 DNA sequence: TGCGCCAGCAGTGAGGGCAGATCGCGCGAGCAGTACTTC. It is translated as CASSEGRSREQYF.

J is TRBJ1-4 and V is TRBV15; maybe TRBD1 (5 bases). CDR3 length: 14 residues. Trimming shortened V by 4 bases and J by 7 bases, and 13 bases separated the two germline ends. CDR1 and CDR2 (germline): LNHNV, YYDKDF (reference sequence). The CDR3 coding sequence is TGTGCCACCAGCAACGGGGCCTGGGGTGAAAAACTGTTTTTT. The encoded protein is CATSNGAWGEKLFF.

In this sample, this clonotype turned up many times. One end of the junction varies from germline; a read error may be responsible. This chain links TRBV2 with TRBJ2-1; D is possibly TRBD2 (6 bases). Germline V CDR1 and CDR2: SNHLY, FYNNEI. This CDR3 has 13 amino acids. The CDR3 is CTSNGGDSDEQFF. The CDR3 DNA follows: TGTACCAGCAACGGCGGGGATTCGGATGAGCAGTTCTTC.

Comment on this clonotype: An end of the junction differs from the germline gene, which may be a read error. V usage is TRBV7-7 and J usage is TRBJ1-5, with D hard to call. CDR1 is SSHAT and CDR2 is FNYEAQ in the germline V gene (reference sequence). The CDR3 runs to 11 residues. The CDR3 DNA follows: TGTGCTAGCAGCTTAGGGAAGCACCAGCATTTT. This translates into CASSLGKHQHF.

This clonotype was detected many times. This chain uses TRBV20-1 with TRBJ2-3; D possibly uses TRBD1 or TRBD2 (5 bases each). This CDR3 spans 13 amino acids. Trimming cost V 5 bases and J 7 bases, with 16 bases left between them. Germline CDR1 is DFQATT and CDR2 is SNEGSKA (reference sequence). CDR3 sequence: CSAVIGETNTQYF. The CDR3 nucleotides are TGCAGTGCTGTCATAGGGGAGACCAATACGCAGTATTTT.

The V and J genes are TRBV15 and TRBJ1-1, with D hard to call. CDR3 length: 15 residues. Trimming left V 1 base short and J 6 bases short, with 15 bases between. Germline CDR1 LNHNV, CDR2 YYDKDF (reference sequence). CDR3: CATSRGAGVISEAFF. CDR3 sequence (DNA): TGTGCCACCAGCAGAGGGGCAGGCGTGATTTCTGAAGCTTTCTTT.

This chain joins TRBV7-9 and TRBJ2-1; the D is unclear. V lost 6 bases to trimming and J lost 5 bases, with 8 bases between them. Germline CDR1 is SEHNR and CDR2 is FQNEAQ (reference sequence). The CDR3 covers 12 residues. The CDR3 sequence: CASRTDHNEQFF. As DNA, the CDR3 is TGTGCCAGCAGGACGGACCACAATGAGCAGTTCTTC. Filled out from reference TRBV7-9 and TRBJ2-1, the complete variable domain reads DTGVSQNPRHKITKRGQNVTFRCDPISEHNRLYWYRQTLGQGPEFLTYFQNEAQLEKSRLLSDRFSAERPKGSFSTLEIQRTEQGDSAMYLCASRTDHNEQFFGPGTRLTVL.

This chain joins TRBV19 and TRBJ2-1, with 9 bases matching TRBD2. The V segment lost 5 bases and the J segment 5 bases; nucleotides outside the gene matches: 4. In germline, CDR1 is LNHDA, CDR2 SQIVND (reference sequence). The CDR3 spans 14 residues. The CDR3 DNA reads as TGTGCCAGTAGTTACAGCGGGGGGAACAATGAGCAGTTCTTC. It yields the protein CASSYSGGNNEQFF.

To note about this clonotype: One end of the junction fails to match germline, which may point to a read error. The chain uses TRBV2 and TRBJ1-2; the match to TRBD1 covers 7 bases. The CDR3 runs 15 residues. Germline V gene sequence: CDR1 SNHLY, CDR2 FYNNEI. CDR3 sequence (DNA): TGTGCCAGCAGTGCCAGCCGGGACAGACCATATGGTTACACCTTC. Its protein product is CASSASRDRPYGYTF.

The rearrangement links TRBV7-6 to TRBJ2-5, with 10 positions matching TRBD2. The V gene's germline CDR1 is SGHVS and CDR2 FNYEAQ. V shed 4 bases and J 0 bases; nucleotides not matched to a gene: 5. The CDR3 has 16 amino acids. CDR3: CASSSLGLANQETQYF. The CDR3, as DNA: TGTGCCAGCAGCTCCCTGGGACTAGCGAACCAAGAGACCCAGTACTTC. The full variable domain, rest sourced from reference TRBV7-6 and TRBJ2-5, is GAGVSQSPRYKVTKRGQDVALRCDPISGHVSLYWYRQALGQGPEFLTYFNYEAQQDKSGLPNDRFSAERPEGSISTLTIQRTEQRDSAMYRCASSSLGLANQETQYFGPGTRLLVL.

This chain uses TRBV25-1 with TRBJ1-4; 10 bases fit TRBD1. The V segment lost 4 bases and the J segment 7 bases; nucleotides outside the gene matches: 6. Looked up from germline, CDR1 is MGHDK and CDR2 is SYGVNS. The CDR3 is 15 residues long. As DNA, the CDR3 is TGTGCCAGCAGTGGCGACAGGGGGCTAGGTGAAAAACTGTTTTTT. Translating it yields CASSGDRGLGEKLFF. Together with reference TRBV25-1 and TRBJ1-4, the CDR3 gives the full variable domain: EADIYQTPRYLVIGTGKKITLECSQTMGHDKMYWYQQDPGMELHLIHYSYGVNSTEKGDLSSESTVSRIRTEHFPLTLESARPSHTSQYLCASSGDRGLGEKLFFGSGTQLSVL.

This clonotype is a singleton in its sample. The rearrangement joins TRBV5-1 to TRBJ2-3; possible D gene TRBD2, 7 bases. CDR1 and CDR2 from the germline V gene are SGHRS and YFSETQ. The CDR3 has 13 residues. Trimming took 6 bases from V and 4 from J, leaving 12 bases between them. The CDR3 DNA reads TGCGCCAGCAAGGGCGGGGGCCCAGATACGCAGTATTTT. Its protein is CASKGGGPDTQYF.

This clonotype appeared a few times. This chain connects TRBV6-5 to TRBJ1-4, with 8 bases matching TRBD1. Germline lookup yields CDR1 MNHEY and CDR2 SVGAGI. This CDR3 has 13 residues. J gave up 6 bases and V 6 bases, and 3 bases lay outside the gene matches. CDR3 sequence (DNA): TGTGCCAGCAGAGGACAGGGAGATGAAAAACTGTTTTTT. Translating gives CASRGQGDEKLFF.

The chain employs TRBV5-6 and TRBJ1-1, with 9 positions matching TRBD1. Losses at the gene ends were 4 bases for V and 1 base for J; bases not matched to a gene: 5. The CDR3 sequence is 15 residues long. CDR1 and CDR2 from the germline V gene are SGHDT and YYEEEE. The CDR3 DNA sequence: TGTGCCAGCAGCCCGGGGACAGGGAAGAACACTGAAGCTTTCTTT. It yields the protein CASSPGTGKNTEAFF.

This clonotype appeared a few times. The gene calls are TRBV7-6 and TRBJ2-5; 13 nucleotides align to TRBD2. The CDR3 is 19 amino acids. Germline CDR1 SGHVS, CDR2 FNYEAQ. V lost 3 bases to trimming and J lost 0 bases; unmatched junction nucleotides: 10. In DNA form, the CDR3 reads TGTGCCAGCAGCTTCGCGCCGAAGACTAGCGGGGGGAACCAAGAGACCCAGTACTTC. It is translated as CASSFAPKTSGGNQETQYF.